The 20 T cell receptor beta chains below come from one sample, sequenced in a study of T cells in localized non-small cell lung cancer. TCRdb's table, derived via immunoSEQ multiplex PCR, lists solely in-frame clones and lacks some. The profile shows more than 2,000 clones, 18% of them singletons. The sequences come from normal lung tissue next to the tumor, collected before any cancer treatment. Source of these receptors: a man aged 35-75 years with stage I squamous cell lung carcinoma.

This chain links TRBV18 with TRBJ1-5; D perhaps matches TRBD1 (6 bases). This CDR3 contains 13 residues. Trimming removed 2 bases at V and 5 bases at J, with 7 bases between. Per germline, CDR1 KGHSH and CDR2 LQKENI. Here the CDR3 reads CASSPGGDQPQHF. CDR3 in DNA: TGTGCCAGCTCACCAGGGGGCGATCAGCCCCAGCATTTT.

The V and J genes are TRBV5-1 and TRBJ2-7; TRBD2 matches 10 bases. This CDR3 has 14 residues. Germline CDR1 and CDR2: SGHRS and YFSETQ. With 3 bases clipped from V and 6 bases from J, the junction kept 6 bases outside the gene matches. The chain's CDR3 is CASSSTSGKAEQYF. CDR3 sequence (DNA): TGCGCCAGCAGCTCTACTAGCGGGAAGGCCGAGCAGTACTTC. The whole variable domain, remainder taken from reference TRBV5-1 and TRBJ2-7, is KAGVTQTPRYLIKTRGQQVTLSCSPISGHRSVSWYQQTPGQGLQFLFEYFSETQRNKGNFPGRFSGRQFSNSRSEMNVSTLELGDSALYLCASSSTSGKAEQYFGPGTRLTVT.

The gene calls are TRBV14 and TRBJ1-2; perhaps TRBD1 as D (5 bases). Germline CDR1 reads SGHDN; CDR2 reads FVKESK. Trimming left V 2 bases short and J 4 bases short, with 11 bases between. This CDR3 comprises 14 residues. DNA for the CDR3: TGTGCCAGCAGCCAACACCACGGGACCTATGGCTACACCTTC. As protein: CASSQHHGTYGYTF.

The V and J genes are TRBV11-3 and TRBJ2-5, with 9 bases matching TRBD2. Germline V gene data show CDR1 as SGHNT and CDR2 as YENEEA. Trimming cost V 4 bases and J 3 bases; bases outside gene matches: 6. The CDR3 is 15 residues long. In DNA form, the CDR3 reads TGTGCCAGCAGCTCCGTTAGCGGGGGCGAAGAGACCCAGTACTTC. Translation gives CASSSVSGGEETQYF.

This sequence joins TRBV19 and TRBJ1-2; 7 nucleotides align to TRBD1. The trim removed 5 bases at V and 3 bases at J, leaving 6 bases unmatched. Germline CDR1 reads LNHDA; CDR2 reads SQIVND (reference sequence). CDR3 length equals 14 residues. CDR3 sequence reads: CASSFLGQDYGYTF. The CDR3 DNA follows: TGTGCCAGTAGTTTCCTTGGACAGGACTATGGCTACACCTTC.

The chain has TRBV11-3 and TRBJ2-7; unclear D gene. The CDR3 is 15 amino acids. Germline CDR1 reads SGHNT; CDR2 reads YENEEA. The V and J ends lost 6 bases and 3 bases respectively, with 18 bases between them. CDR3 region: CASSHNRVVNYEQYF. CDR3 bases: TGTGCCAGCAGTCACAACAGAGTAGTCAACTACGAGCAGTACTTC.

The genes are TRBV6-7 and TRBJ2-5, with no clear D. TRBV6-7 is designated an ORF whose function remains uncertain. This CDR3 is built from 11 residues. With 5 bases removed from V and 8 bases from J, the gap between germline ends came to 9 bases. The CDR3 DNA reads TGTGCCAGCAGTGAAGCCACTACCCAGTACTTC. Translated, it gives CASSEATTQYF.

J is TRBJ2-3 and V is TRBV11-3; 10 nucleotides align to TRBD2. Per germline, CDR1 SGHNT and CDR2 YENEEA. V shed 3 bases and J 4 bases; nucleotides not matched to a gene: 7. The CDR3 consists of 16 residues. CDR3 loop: CASSFSGRAGSDTQYF. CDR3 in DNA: TGTGCCAGCAGCTTCAGCGGGAGGGCCGGTTCAGATACGCAGTATTTT. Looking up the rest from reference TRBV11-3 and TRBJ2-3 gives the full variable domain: EAGVVQSPRYKIIEKKQPVAFWCNPISGHNTLYWYLQNLGQGPELLIRYENEEAVDDSQLPKDRFSAERLKGVDSTLKIQPAELGDSAVYLCASSFSGRAGSDTQYFGPGTRLTVL.

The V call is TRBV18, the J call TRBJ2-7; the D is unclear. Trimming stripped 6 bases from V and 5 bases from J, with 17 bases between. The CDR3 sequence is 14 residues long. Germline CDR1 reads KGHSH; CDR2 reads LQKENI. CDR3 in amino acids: CASSPDRSAHEQYF. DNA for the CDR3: TGTGCCAGCTCGCCCGATAGGTCGGCTCACGAGCAGTACTTC.

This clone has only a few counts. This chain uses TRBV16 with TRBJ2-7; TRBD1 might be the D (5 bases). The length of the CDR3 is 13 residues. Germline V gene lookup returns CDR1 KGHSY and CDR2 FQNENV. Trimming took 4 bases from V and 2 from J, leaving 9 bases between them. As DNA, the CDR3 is TGTGCCAGCAGCCCCGACAGAGCCTACGAGCAGTACTTC. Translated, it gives CASSPDRAYEQYF. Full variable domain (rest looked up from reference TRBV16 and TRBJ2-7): GEEVAQTPKHLVRGEGQKAKLYCAPIKGHSYVFWYQQVLKNEFKFLISFQNENVFDETGMPKERFSAKCLPNSPCSLEIQATKLEDSAVYFCASSPDRAYEQYFGPGTRLTVT.

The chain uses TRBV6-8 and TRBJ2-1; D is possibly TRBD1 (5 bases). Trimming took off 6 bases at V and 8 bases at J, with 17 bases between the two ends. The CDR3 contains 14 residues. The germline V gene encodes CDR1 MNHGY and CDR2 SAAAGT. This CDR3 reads CASSWGDSVDEQFF. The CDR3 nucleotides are TGTGCCAGCAGCTGGGGCGACTCGGTGGATGAGCAGTTCTTC.

The CDR3 sequence: CASSESLAPGNEQFF. The CDR3 DNA is TGCGCCAGCAGTGAGTCGTTGGCCCCTGGCAATGAGCAGTTCTTC. The chain carries TRBV10-2 and TRBJ2-1; D is unclear. The CDR3 totals 15 residues. CDR1 and CDR2 (germline): WSHSY, SAAADI. Trimming took off 0 bases at V and 6 bases at J, with 12 bases between the two ends.

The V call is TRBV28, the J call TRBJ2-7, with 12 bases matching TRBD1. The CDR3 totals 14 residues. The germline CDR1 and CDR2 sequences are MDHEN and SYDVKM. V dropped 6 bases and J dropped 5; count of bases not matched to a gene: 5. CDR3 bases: TGTGCCAGCAGGGGGACAGGGGGCAAGCACGAGCAGTACTTC. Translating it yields CASRGTGGKHEQYF.

The CDR3 nucleotides read TGCGCCAGCAGCTTTGACAGTACAACTAATGAAAAACTGTTTTTT. Translated, it gives CASSFDSTTNEKLFF. The V call is TRBV5-1, the J call TRBJ1-4; D is possibly TRBD1 (5 bases). V was clipped by 2 bases and J by 0 bases, with 8 bases between them. The CDR3 spans 15 residues. CDR1 is SGHRS, CDR2 YFSETQ, per germline. Supplemented by reference TRBV5-1 and TRBJ1-4, the full variable domain reads KAGVTQTPRYLIKTRGQQVTLSCSPISGHRSVSWYQQTPGQGLQFLFEYFSETQRNKGNFPGRFSGRQFSNSRSEMNVSTLELGDSALYLCASSFDSTTNEKLFFGSGTQLSVL.

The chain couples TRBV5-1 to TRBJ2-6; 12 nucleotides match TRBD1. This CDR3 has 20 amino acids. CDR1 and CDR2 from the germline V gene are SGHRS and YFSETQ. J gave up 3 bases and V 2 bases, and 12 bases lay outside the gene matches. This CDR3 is CASSFSGTGGAGYGANVLTF. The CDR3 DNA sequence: TGCGCCAGCAGCTTCTCCGGGACAGGGGGCGCTGGGTATGGGGCCAACGTCCTGACTTTC.

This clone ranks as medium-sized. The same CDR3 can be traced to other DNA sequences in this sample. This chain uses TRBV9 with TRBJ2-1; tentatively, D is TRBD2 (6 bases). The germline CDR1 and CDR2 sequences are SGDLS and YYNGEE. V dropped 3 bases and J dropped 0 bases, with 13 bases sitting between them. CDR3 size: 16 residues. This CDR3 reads CASSGGLGGSYNEQFF. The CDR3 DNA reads TGTGCCAGCAGCGGCGGACTGGGGGGCTCCTACAATGAGCAGTTCTTC.

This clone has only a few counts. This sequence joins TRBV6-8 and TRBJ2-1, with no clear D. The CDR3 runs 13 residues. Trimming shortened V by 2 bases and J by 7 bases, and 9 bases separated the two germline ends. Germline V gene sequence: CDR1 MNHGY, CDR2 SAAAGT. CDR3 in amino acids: CASSYPPSNEQFF. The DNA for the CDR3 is TGTGCCAGCAGTTACCCTCCGTCTAATGAGCAGTTCTTC.

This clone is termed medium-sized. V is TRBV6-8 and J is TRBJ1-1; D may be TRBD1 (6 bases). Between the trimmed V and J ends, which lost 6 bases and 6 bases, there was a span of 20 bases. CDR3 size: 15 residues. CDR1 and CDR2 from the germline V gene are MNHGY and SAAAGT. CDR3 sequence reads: CASRPGTLVGPEAFF. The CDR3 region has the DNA TGTGCCAGCAGGCCCGGGACATTGGTAGGGCCTGAAGCTTTCTTT.

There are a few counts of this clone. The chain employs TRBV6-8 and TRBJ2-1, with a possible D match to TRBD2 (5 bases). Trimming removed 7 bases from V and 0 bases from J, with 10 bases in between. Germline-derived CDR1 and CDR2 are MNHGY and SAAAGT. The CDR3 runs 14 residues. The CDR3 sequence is CASNPSSSYNEQFF. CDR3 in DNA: TGTGCCAGCAATCCTAGCAGCTCCTACAATGAGCAGTTCTTC.

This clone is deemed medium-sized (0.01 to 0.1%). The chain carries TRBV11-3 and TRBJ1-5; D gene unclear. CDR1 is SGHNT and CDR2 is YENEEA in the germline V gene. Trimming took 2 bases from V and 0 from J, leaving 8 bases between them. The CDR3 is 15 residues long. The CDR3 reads CASSLNFYSNQPQHF. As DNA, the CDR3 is TGTGCCAGCAGCTTAAACTTCTATAGCAATCAGCCCCAGCATTTT.